This record looks at one TCR beta chain sequence and its context. Its antigen remains unidentified. The time point here: week 47, end of study. Doses of 300 ug of mutant IDH1 20-mer peptide were given with topical imiquimod. This sample stems from a study of a mutant IDH1 vaccine in newly diagnosed glioma. Study background: Either 4-6 weeks after radiotherapy alone or alongside temozolomide, vaccination was begun. Earlier therapy was either radiotherapy, temozolomide, or both, and most got both.

The trim removed 1 base at V and 5 bases at J, leaving 5 bases unmatched. Germline V gives CDR1 SGHRS, CDR2 YFSETQ. CDR3 length equals 15 residues. Repertoires were generated with immunoSEQ multiplex PCR, while TCRdb's copy carries only in-frame clones and drops some. The sample has approximately 60,000 clones, roughly four fifths seen once; the top ten hold 3.8%. Whole-study findings and limits: Apparently, pseudoprogression bore no relation to changes among the top peripheral T cell clonotypes. Immune responses arising from the vaccine appeared in roughly 95% of patients.

V usage is TRBV5-1 and J usage is TRBJ1-4; 7 nucleotides match TRBD1. The origin of this receptor is a man aged 25-40 years with glioma. This specimen was PBMCs, taken from a glioma patient whose treatment included an IDH1 peptide vaccine. CDR3 sequence (DNA): TGCGCCAGCAGCTTGCTCGGGACAGAGAATGAAAAACTGTTTTTT. Encoded protein: CASSLLGTENEKLFF.